This T cell receptor (beta chain) was captured in a study of shared clonotypes between healthy human individuals. Investigators divided CD4+ cells into CD45RA+ naive and CD45RA-negative memory subsets. This CDR3 has 11 residues. Per germline, CDR1 SQVTM and CDR2 ANQGSEA. With 7 bases clipped from V and 10 bases from J, the junction kept 9 bases outside the gene matches. General study results and limits: Inspection by rarefaction showed sorted-subset sequencing to be incomplete despite large depth. Few donors limited the genetic and exposure-history diversity represented. In several donors, around 5% of naive CD4 clonotypes appeared in common.

In the case of this clone: Antigen: not known.

Produced via immunoSEQ multiplex PCR; TCRdb's table is partial and in-frame only. The top ten clones hold 0.55% to 0.7% of a sample with 950,000 to 1,100,000 clones, around 82% of them seen once. The chain is built from TRBV29-1 and TRBJ1-1; the match to TRBD1 covers 7 bases. The specimen sequenced was memory CD4+ T cells from PBMCs. The sample's subset: CD45RA-negative fraction. The sequence derives from a man aged 18 to 29 in good health. Some clones in this sample may be carry-over from other donors' samples. The CDR3 region is CSGGQTAGAFF. CDR3 bases: TGCAGCGGGGGACAGACGGCCGGAGCTTTCTTT.